This is a list of T cell receptor beta chains from one sample in a study of cytomegalovirus exposure and HLA in healthy donors. Some clones are missing from TCRdb's copy, which holds only in-frame ones; the method was immunoSEQ multiplex PCR. This sample has some 63,000 clones, with roughly four fifths found just once. Material: PBMCs. The receptors come from a human donor in good health. Each CDR3 is given with its conserved first and last residue. Fields, in order: D gene, clone size, J gene, V gene, CDR3 protein, CDR3 DNA. The D gene is left open where the match is weak. Clone size, where shown, is once, few, many, or a class for clones that have expanded.

d_gene: TRBD1
abundance: NA
j_gene: TRBJ1-1
v_gene: TRBV19
CDR3aa: CASSQPGQGTTEAFF
CDR3nt: TGTGCCAGTAGTCAACCGGGACAGGGCACGACTGAAGCTTTCTTT

d_gene: TRBD2
abundance: NA
j_gene: TRBJ2-1
v_gene: TRBV18
CDR3aa: CASSRTSTSGDGNEQFF
CDR3nt: TGTGCCAGCTCACGGACTTCGACTAGCGGGGACGGGAATGAGCAGTTCTTC

d_gene: NA
abundance: NA
j_gene: TRBJ1-1
v_gene: TRBV5-4
CDR3aa: CASSLGGRDTEAFF
CDR3nt: TGTGCCAGCAGCTTGGGTGGGAGGGACACTGAAGCTTTCTTT

d_gene: TRBD1
abundance: NA
j_gene: TRBJ1-2
v_gene: TRBV7-2
CDR3aa: CASSLALGQGDYGYTF
CDR3nt: TGTGCCAGCAGCTTAGCGCTGGGACAGGGCGACTATGGCTACACCTTC

d_gene: TRBD2
abundance: NA
j_gene: TRBJ2-7
v_gene: TRBV10-3
CDR3aa: CAISEVTSGSYEQYF
CDR3nt: TGTGCCATCAGTGAGGTTACTAGCGGGTCCTACGAGCAGTACTTC

d_gene: NA
abundance: NA
j_gene: TRBJ2-3
v_gene: TRBV23-1
CDR3aa: CASTFVTDTQYF
CDR3nt: TGCGCCAGCACGTTCGTAACAGATACGCAGTATTTT

d_gene: NA
abundance: NA
j_gene: TRBJ1-5
v_gene: TRBV25-1
CDR3aa: CASSEPYSNQPQHF
CDR3nt: TGTGCCAGCAGTGAACCCTATAGCAATCAGCCCCAGCATTTT

d_gene: NA
abundance: NA
j_gene: TRBJ2-6
v_gene: TRBV7-3
CDR3aa: CASSLRYSGANVLTF
CDR3nt: TGTGCCAGCAGCCTACGGTACTCTGGGGCCAACGTCCTGACTTTC

d_gene: NA
abundance: NA
j_gene: TRBJ1-2
v_gene: TRBV28
CDR3aa: CASSWGPDGYTF
CDR3nt: TGTGCCAGCAGTTGGGGGCCGGATGGCTACACCTTC

d_gene: TRBD2
abundance: NA
j_gene: TRBJ2-7
v_gene: TRBV19
CDR3aa: CASSISGRGSYEQYF
CDR3nt: TGTGCCAGTAGTATTAGCGGGAGAGGGTCCTACGAGCAGTACTTC

d_gene: NA
abundance: NA
j_gene: TRBJ1-1
v_gene: TRBV6-6
CDR3aa: CASSTQNTEAFF
CDR3nt: TGTGCCAGCTCAACTCAGAACACTGAAGCTTTCTTT

d_gene: NA
abundance: NA
j_gene: TRBJ2-6
v_gene: TRBV9
CDR3aa: CASSVGGSGANVLTF
CDR3nt: TGTGCCAGCAGCGTAGGAGGGAGTGGGGCCAACGTCCTGACTTTC

d_gene: NA
abundance: NA
j_gene: TRBJ1-4
v_gene: TRBV28
CDR3aa: CASRESANEKLFF
CDR3nt: TGTGCCAGCAGGGAGAGTGCCAATGAAAAACTGTTTTTT

d_gene: NA
abundance: NA
j_gene: TRBJ1-1
v_gene: TRBV6-5
CDR3aa: CASSYREWTEAFF
CDR3nt: TGTGCCAGCAGTTACCGGGAGTGGACTGAAGCTTTCTTT

d_gene: NA
abundance: NA
j_gene: TRBJ1-5
v_gene: TRBV19
CDR3aa: CASSETGPQHF
CDR3nt: TGTGCCAGTAGTGAGACAGGGCCCCAGCATTTT

d_gene: TRBD2
abundance: few
j_gene: TRBJ2-7
v_gene: TRBV7-3
CDR3aa: CASSSSGTTGYEQYF
CDR3nt: TGTGCCAGCAGCTCCTCCGGGACTACGGGGTACGAGCAGTACTTC

d_gene: TRBD1
abundance: NA
j_gene: TRBJ2-1
v_gene: TRBV6-6
CDR3aa: CASSYTGQGHNEQFF
CDR3nt: TGTGCCAGCAGCTATACGGGACAGGGCCACAATGAGCAGTTCTTC

d_gene: NA
abundance: NA
j_gene: TRBJ1-6
v_gene: TRBV5-1
CDR3aa: CASSDGGSLYNSPLHF
CDR3nt: TGCGCCAGCAGCGATGGGGGCAGCCTCTATAATTCACCCCTCCACTTT

d_gene: NA
abundance: NA
j_gene: TRBJ2-1
v_gene: TRBV4-2
CDR3aa: CASSQSGASSYNEQFF
CDR3nt: TGTGCCAGCAGCCAAAGTGGTGCGAGCTCCTACAATGAGCAGTTCTTC

d_gene: NA
abundance: NA
j_gene: TRBJ2-1
v_gene: TRBV4-1
CDR3aa: CASSQDEGGQFF
CDR3nt: TGCGCCAGCAGCCAAGATGAGGGTGGGCAGTTCTTC

d_gene: TRBD2
abundance: once
j_gene: TRBJ2-1
v_gene: TRBV4-3
CDR3aa: CASSPLAASYNEQFF
CDR3nt: TGCGCCAGCAGCCCCCTAGCGGCCTCCTACAATGAGCAGTTCTTC

d_gene: NA
abundance: NA
j_gene: TRBJ2-1
v_gene: TRBV29-1
CDR3aa: CSVDIAVGYNEQFF
CDR3nt: TGCAGCGTTGACATAGCGGTAGGGTACAATGAGCAGTTCTTC

d_gene: TRBD1
abundance: NA
j_gene: TRBJ1-2
v_gene: TRBV2
CDR3aa: CASSVDRARGYTF
CDR3nt: TGTGCCAGCAGTGTGGACAGGGCGCGTGGCTACACCTTC

d_gene: TRBD1
abundance: NA
j_gene: TRBJ1-6
v_gene: TRBV7-2
CDR3aa: CASSLLRQGVGSPLHF
CDR3nt: TGTGCCAGCAGCCTGTTGCGACAGGGGGTCGGTTCACCCCTCCACTTT

d_gene: NA
abundance: NA
j_gene: TRBJ2-7
v_gene: TRBV6-1
CDR3aa: CASSELEGGEAYEQYF
CDR3nt: TGTGCCAGCAGTGAACTGGAGGGTGGCGAGGCCTACGAGCAGTACTTC

d_gene: NA
abundance: NA
j_gene: TRBJ1-2
v_gene: TRBV30
CDR3aa: CAWNPTSPFYGYTF
CDR3nt: TGTGCCTGGAACCCCACCAGTCCCTTCTATGGCTACACCTTC

d_gene: NA
abundance: few
j_gene: TRBJ2-7
v_gene: TRBV7-9
CDR3aa: CSSSLAYEQYF
CDR3nt: TGTTCCAGCAGCCTCGCCTACGAGCAGTACTTC

d_gene: NA
abundance: NA
j_gene: TRBJ1-1
v_gene: TRBV5-6
CDR3aa: CASSLWETEAFF
CDR3nt: TGTGCCAGCAGCTTGTGGGAGACTGAAGCTTTCTTT

d_gene: TRBD1
abundance: NA
j_gene: TRBJ2-1
v_gene: TRBV12-5
CDR3aa: CASGSTGELHNEQFF
CDR3nt: TGTGCTAGTGGTTCGACAGGGGAGCTCCACAATGAGCAGTTCTTC

d_gene: TRBD1
abundance: NA
j_gene: TRBJ2-3
v_gene: TRBV6-6
CDR3aa: CASTYGDRGRDTQYF
CDR3nt: TGTGCCAGCACGTATGGAGACAGGGGGCGAGATACGCAGTATTTT

d_gene: NA
abundance: once
j_gene: TRBJ2-7
v_gene: TRBV7-9
CDR3aa: CASSHGTLKAYEQYF
CDR3nt: TGTGCCAGCAGTCACGGGACTCTAAAGGCCTACGAGCAGTACTTC

d_gene: NA
abundance: NA
j_gene: TRBJ2-2
v_gene: TRBV7-7
CDR3aa: CASSSKTLDYYPLANTGELFF
CDR3nt: TGTGCTAGCAGCTCCAAAACACTCGACTATTACCCGCTCGCGAACACCGGGGAGCTGTTTTTT

d_gene: TRBD1
abundance: once
j_gene: TRBJ2-1
v_gene: TRBV5-1
CDR3aa: CASSSDPTGIEQFF
CDR3nt: TGCGCCAGCAGCTCCGACCCGACAGGGATTGAGCAGTTCTTC

d_gene: NA
abundance: NA
j_gene: TRBJ1-3
v_gene: TRBV5-4
CDR3aa: CASSLERTGGNTIYF
CDR3nt: TGTGCCAGCAGCTTAGAGAGGACGGGGGGAAACACCATATATTTT

d_gene: TRBD1
abundance: NA
j_gene: TRBJ2-4
v_gene: TRBV2
CDR3aa: CASSEGDRGPRGNIQYF
CDR3nt: TGTGCCAGCAGCGAGGGGGACAGGGGGCCCCGGGGAAACATTCAGTACTTC

d_gene: TRBD2
abundance: NA
j_gene: TRBJ2-1
v_gene: TRBV7-8
CDR3aa: CASSERLAGAYNEQFF
CDR3nt: TGTGCCAGCAGCGAGCGACTAGCGGGAGCCTACAATGAGCAGTTCTTC

d_gene: TRBD2
abundance: NA
j_gene: TRBJ2-3
v_gene: TRBV7-9
CDR3aa: CASSLRTSGGLTDTQYF
CDR3nt: TGTGCCAGCAGCCTCAGGACTAGCGGGGGCCTCACAGATACGCAGTATTTT

d_gene: TRBD1
abundance: NA
j_gene: TRBJ2-2
v_gene: TRBV30
CDR3aa: CAWSIQGAQDGELFF
CDR3nt: TGTGCCTGGAGCATACAGGGGGCGCAGGACGGGGAGCTGTTTTTT

d_gene: NA
abundance: NA
j_gene: TRBJ2-7
v_gene: TRBV19
CDR3aa: CASSMSNEQYF
CDR3nt: TGTGCCAGTAGTATGTCTAACGAGCAGTACTTC

d_gene: TRBD2
abundance: NA
j_gene: TRBJ2-7
v_gene: TRBV4-2
CDR3aa: CASSQDLSLAGGKQYF
CDR3nt: TGTGCCAGCAGCCAAGATCTTTCACTAGCGGGGGGAAAGCAGTACTTC

d_gene: TRBD2
abundance: NA
j_gene: TRBJ2-7
v_gene: TRBV27
CDR3aa: CASRRLAVRSSYEQYF
CDR3nt: TGTGCCAGCAGACGTCTAGCGGTCAGGAGCTCCTACGAGCAGTACTTC

d_gene: NA
abundance: NA
j_gene: TRBJ1-1
v_gene: TRBV28
CDR3aa: CASALQGWTEAFF
CDR3nt: TGTGCCAGCGCCTTACAGGGATGGACTGAAGCTTTCTTT

d_gene: TRBD2
abundance: once
j_gene: TRBJ2-3
v_gene: TRBV7-2
CDR3aa: CASSRLAGGITDTQYF
CDR3nt: TGTGCCAGCAGCCGCCTAGCCGGGGGGATAACAGATACGCAGTATTTT

d_gene: TRBD2
abundance: NA
j_gene: TRBJ2-1
v_gene: TRBV28
CDR3aa: CASSKGLAAPYNEQFF
CDR3nt: TGTGCCAGCAGTAAGGGACTAGCGGCCCCCTACAATGAGCAGTTCTTC

d_gene: NA
abundance: NA
j_gene: TRBJ1-5
v_gene: TRBV7-8
CDR3aa: CASSNTGRRGNQPQHF
CDR3nt: TGTGCCAGCAGCAACACAGGAAGAAGGGGCAATCAGCCCCAGCATTTT

d_gene: TRBD1
abundance: NA
j_gene: TRBJ1-2
v_gene: TRBV7-9
CDR3aa: CASSTGTGLGYTF
CDR3nt: TGTGCCAGCAGCACCGGGACAGGGTTGGGCTACACCTTC

d_gene: NA
abundance: few
j_gene: TRBJ2-2
v_gene: TRBV5-4
CDR3aa: CASSTGSGKNTGELFF
CDR3nt: TGTGCCAGCAGCACTGGATCGGGGAAGAACACCGGGGAGCTGTTTTTT

d_gene: TRBD2
abundance: once
j_gene: TRBJ2-7
v_gene: TRBV5-1
CDR3aa: CASSQWGGGVIYEQYF
CDR3nt: TGCGCCAGCAGCCAATGGGGGGGTGGGGTAATCTACGAGCAGTACTTC

d_gene: NA
abundance: NA
j_gene: TRBJ1-5
v_gene: TRBV19
CDR3aa: CATDRTRSNQPQHF
CDR3nt: TGTGCCACTGACCGGACAAGGAGCAATCAGCCCCAGCATTTT